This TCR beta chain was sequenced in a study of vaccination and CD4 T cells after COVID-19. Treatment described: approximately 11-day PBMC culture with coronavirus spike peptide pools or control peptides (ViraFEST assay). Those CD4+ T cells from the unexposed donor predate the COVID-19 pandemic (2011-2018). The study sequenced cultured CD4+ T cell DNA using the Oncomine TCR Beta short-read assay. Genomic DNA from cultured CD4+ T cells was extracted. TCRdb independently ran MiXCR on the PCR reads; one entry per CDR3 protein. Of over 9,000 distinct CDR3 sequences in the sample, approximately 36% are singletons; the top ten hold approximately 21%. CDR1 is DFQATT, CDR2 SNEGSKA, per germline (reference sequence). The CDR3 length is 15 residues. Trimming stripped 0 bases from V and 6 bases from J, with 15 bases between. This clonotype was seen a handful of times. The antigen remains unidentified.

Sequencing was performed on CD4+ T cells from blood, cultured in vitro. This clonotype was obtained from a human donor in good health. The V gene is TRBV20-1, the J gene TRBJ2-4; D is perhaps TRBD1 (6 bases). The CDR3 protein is CSARDLGGVGNIQYF. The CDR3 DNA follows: TGCAGTGCTAGAGATTTAGGGGGTGTAGGAAACATTCAGTACTTC.